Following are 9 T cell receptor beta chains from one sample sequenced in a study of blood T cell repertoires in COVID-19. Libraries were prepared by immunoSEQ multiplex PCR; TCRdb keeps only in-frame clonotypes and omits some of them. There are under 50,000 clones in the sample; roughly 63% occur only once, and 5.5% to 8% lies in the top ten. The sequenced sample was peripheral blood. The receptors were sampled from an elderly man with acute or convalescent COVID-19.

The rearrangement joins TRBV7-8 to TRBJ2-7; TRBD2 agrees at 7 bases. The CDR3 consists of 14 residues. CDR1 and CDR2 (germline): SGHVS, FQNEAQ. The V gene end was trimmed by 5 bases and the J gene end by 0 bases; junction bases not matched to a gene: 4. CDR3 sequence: CASSRDYLSYEQYF. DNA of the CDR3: TGTGCCAGCAGCAGGGACTACCTCTCCTACGAGCAGTACTTC.

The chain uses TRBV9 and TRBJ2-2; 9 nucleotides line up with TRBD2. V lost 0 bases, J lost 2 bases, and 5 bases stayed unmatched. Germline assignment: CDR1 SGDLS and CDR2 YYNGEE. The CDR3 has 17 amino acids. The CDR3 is CASSVGLADLNTGELFF. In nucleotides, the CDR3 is TGTGCCAGCAGCGTAGGACTAGCGGACCTTAACACCGGGGAGCTGTTTTTT.

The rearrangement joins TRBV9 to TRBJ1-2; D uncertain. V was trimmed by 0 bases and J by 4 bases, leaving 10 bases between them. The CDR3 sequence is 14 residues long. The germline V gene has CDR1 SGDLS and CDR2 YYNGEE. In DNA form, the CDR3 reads TGTGCCAGCAGCGTAGAGTGGTCGGGCTATGGCTACACCTTC. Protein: CASSVEWSGYGYTF.

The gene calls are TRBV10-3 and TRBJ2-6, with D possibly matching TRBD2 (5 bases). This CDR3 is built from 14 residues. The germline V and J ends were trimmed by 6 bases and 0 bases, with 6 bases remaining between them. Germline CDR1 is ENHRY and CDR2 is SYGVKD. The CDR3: CAISGVSGANVLTF. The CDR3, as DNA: TGTGCCATCAGCGGGGTCTCTGGGGCCAACGTCCTGACTTTC.

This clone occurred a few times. The DNA for the CDR3 is TGTGCCAGCAGCAAAGTTCCCAGGGGCAATGAGCAGTTCTTC. It translates to CASSKVPRGNEQFF. V gene TRBV21-1 combines with J gene TRBJ2-1; TRBD1 is taken as the D call from the table, unchecked against the DNA. TRBV21-1 is a listed pseudogene. The CDR3 extends over 14 amino acids.

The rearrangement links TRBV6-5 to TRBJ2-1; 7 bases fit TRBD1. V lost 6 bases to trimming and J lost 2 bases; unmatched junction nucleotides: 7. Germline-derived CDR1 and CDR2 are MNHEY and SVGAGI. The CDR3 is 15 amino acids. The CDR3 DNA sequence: TGTGCCAGCAGCCTAACAGGGGACACCTACAATGAGCAGTTCTTC. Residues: CASSLTGDTYNEQFF.

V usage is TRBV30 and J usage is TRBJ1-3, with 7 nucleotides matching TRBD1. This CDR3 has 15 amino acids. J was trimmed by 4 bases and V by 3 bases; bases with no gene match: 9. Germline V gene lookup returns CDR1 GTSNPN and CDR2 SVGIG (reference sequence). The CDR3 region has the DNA TGTGCCTGGAGCCTAGTCAGGGGGGCAGGAAACACCATATATTTT. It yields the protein CAWSLVRGAGNTIYF. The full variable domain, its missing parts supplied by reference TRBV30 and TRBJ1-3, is SQTIHQWPATLVQPVGSPLSLECTVEGTSNPNLYWYRQAAGRGLQLLFYSVGIGQISSEVPQNLSASRPQDRQFILSSKKLLLSDSGFYLCAWSLVRGAGNTIYFGEGSWLTVV.

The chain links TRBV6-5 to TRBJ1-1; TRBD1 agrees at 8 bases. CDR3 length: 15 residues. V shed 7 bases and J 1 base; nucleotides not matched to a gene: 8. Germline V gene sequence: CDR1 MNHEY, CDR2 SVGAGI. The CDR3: CASTLSGGQNTEAFF. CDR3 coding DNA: TGTGCCAGCACCCTCTCAGGGGGCCAGAACACTGAAGCTTTCTTT.

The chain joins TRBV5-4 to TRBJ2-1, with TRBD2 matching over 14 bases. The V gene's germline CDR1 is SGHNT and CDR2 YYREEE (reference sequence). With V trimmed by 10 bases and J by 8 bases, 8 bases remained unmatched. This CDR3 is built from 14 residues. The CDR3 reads CAGGLAGALDEQFF. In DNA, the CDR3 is TGTGCCGGGGGACTAGCGGGAGCCTTAGATGAGCAGTTCTTC. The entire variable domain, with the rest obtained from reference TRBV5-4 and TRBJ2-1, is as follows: ETGVTQSPTHLIKTRGQQVTLRCSSQSGHNTVSWYQQALGQGPQFIFQYYREEENGRGNFPPRFSGLQFPNYSSELNVNALELDDSALYLCAGGLAGALDEQFFGPGTRLTVL.